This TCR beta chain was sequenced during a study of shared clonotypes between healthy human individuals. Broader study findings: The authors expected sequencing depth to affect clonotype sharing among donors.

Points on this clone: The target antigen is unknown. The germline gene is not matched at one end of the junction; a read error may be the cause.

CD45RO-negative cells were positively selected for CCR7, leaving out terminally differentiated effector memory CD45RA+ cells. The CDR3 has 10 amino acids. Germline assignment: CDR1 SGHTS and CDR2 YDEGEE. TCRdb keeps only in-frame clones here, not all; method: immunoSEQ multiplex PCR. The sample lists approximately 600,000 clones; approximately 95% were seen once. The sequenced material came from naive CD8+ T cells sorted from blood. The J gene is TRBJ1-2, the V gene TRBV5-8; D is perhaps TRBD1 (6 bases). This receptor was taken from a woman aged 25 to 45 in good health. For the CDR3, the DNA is TGTGCCAGCAGCTTCGACAGGCCACGGTTC. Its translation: CASSFDRPRF. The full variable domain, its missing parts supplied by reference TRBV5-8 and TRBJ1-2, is EAGVTQSPTHLIKTRGQQATLRCSPISGHTSVYWYQQALGLGLQFLLWYDEGEERNRGNFPPRFSGRQFPNYSSELNVNALELEDSALYLCASSFDRPRFGSGTRLTVV.